This T cell receptor beta chain was recorded in a study of blood T cell repertoires in COVID-19. This clone was recorded once. The Seattle site enrolled patients during active infection and followed them longitudinally. Clones were sequenced by immunoSEQ multiplex PCR, and TCRdb holds only the in-frame ones, with some missing. The sample carries just over 150,000 clones, about nine tenths recorded once. Trimming removed 0 bases from V and 7 bases from J; junction bases left unmatched: 7. Germline-derived CDR1 and CDR2 are MNHEY and SVGAGI. The CDR3 consists of 16 residues. This sequence originates from a young man with COVID-19, enrolled during active disease. Sequenced sample: peripheral blood. The chain is built from TRBV6-5 and TRBJ2-7; 12 positions agree with TRBD1. The chain's CDR3 is CASSYSVGQGAVEQYF. The CDR3 DNA reads TGTGCCAGCAGTTACTCAGTGGGACAGGGGGCCGTTGAGCAGTACTTC.